This TCR beta chain was sequenced during a study of OX40 agonist ivuxolimab in advanced cancers. Points from the study as a whole: Certain nonresponding patients likewise had low normalized T-cell clonal expansion.

This clone has a handful of counts. Its antigen is still unknown. Method: immunoSEQ multiplex PCR; TCRdb's copy keeps in-frame clones and lacks some. The table has tens of thousands of clones, approximately 94% seen once. Source: CD4+ or CD8+ T cells sorted from blood, taken in a trial of the OX40 agonist ivuxolimab. The sequence was obtained from an adult with an advanced solid tumor such as melanoma, head and neck, liver or kidney cancer.

CDR3 coding DNA: TGTGCCAGCAGCCCCCCGGCTAGCACAGATACGCAGTATTTT. Its protein is CASSPPASTDTQYF. The rearrangement joins TRBV7-3 to TRBJ2-3; no firm D call. The V and J ends lost 5 bases and 0 bases respectively, with 9 bases between them. The germline gives CDR1 SGHTA, CDR2 FQGTGA. The CDR3 loop spans 14 amino acids.